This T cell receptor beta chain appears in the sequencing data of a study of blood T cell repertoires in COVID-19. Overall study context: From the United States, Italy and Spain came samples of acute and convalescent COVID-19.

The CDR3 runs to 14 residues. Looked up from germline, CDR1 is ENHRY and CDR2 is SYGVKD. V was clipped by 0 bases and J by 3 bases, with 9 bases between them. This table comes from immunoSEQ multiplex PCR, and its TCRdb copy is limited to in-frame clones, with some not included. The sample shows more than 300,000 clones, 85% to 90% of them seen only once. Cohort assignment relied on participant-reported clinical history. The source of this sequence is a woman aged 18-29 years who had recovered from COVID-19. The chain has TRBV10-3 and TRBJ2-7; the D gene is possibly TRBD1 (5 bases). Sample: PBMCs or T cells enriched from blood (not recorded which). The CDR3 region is CAISESRQGYEQYF. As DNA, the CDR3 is TGTGCCATCAGTGAGTCTAGGCAGGGCTACGAGCAGTACTTC.